The 21 T cell receptor beta chains below were found in one sample sequenced in a study of T cells in Graves' hyperthyroidism and ophthalmopathy. The investigators amplified TCR beta CDR3 regions from RNA transcripts. When the TCR CDR3 underwent first-round RT-PCR, the HTBI primer set was used. TCRdb used MiXCR to reprocess the multiplex PCR reads, holding one entry per CDR3 protein. The sample contains fewer than 700,000 distinct CDR3 sequences, about 17% of which appear only once. Specimen: blood. The receptors stem from a woman aged 25 to 45 with Graves' hyperthyroidism.

This clonotype occurred once. This chain connects TRBV20-1 to TRBJ1-1; D is ambiguous. This CDR3 is 11 amino acids long. Germline V CDR1 and CDR2: DFQATT, SNEGSKA (reference sequence). The CDR3 nucleotides are TGCAGCTGTGACACGAACACTGAAGCTTTCTTT. As protein: CSCDTNTEAFF.

This clonotype occurred many times. The chain is built from TRBV18 and TRBJ2-7, with 7 bases aligning to TRBD1. The CDR3 runs 14 residues. The trim removed 3 bases at V and 4 bases at J, leaving 6 bases unmatched. Germline assignment: CDR1 KGHSH and CDR2 LQKENI. CDR3: CASSPEDRWYEQYF. In DNA form, the CDR3 reads TGTGCCAGCTCACCTGAGGACAGGTGGTACGAGCAGTACTTC.

This clonotype was recorded many times. The chain uses TRBV20-1 and TRBJ2-3; D call uncertain. The germline V gene encodes CDR1 DFQATT and CDR2 SNEGSKA (reference sequence). CDR3 size: 13 residues. V shed 0 bases and J shed 2 bases, with 6 bases lying between them. The CDR3: CSARDLYTDTQYF. CDR3 in DNA: TGCAGTGCTAGAGACCTCTACACAGATACGCAGTATTTT.

In this sample, this clonotype turned up many times. The chain employs TRBV6-2 or TRBV6-3 and TRBJ2-7, with 10 bases lining up with TRBD2. The CDR3 is made up of 14 amino acids. The germline CDR1 and CDR2 sequences are MNHEY and SVGEGT. V trimming: 4 bases; J trimming: 4 bases; junction bases outside the gene matches: 4. CDR3 DNA: TGTGCCAGCAGTTTTTCGACTAGCGGGTACGAGCAGTACTTC. Residues: CASSFSTSGYEQYF.

This clonotype was found a few times. This chain uses TRBV5-1 with TRBJ2-2; D unresolved. Trimming shortened V by 0 bases and J by 4 bases, and 7 bases separated the two germline ends. Looked up from germline, CDR1 is SGHRS and CDR2 is YFSETQ. This CDR3 region has 14 residues. CDR3 coding DNA: TGCGCCAGCAGCTTGGCGGCAGTCACCGGGGAGCTGTTTTTT. Protein sequence: CASSLAAVTGELFF.

Only a few counts were recorded for this clonotype. This chain uses TRBV20-1 with TRBJ1-3; D call uncertain. The CDR3 spans 14 residues. CDR1 and CDR2 (germline): DFQATT, SNEGSKA (reference sequence). V gave up 3 bases and J gave up 0 bases, with 9 bases separating them. The CDR3 DNA sequence: TGCAGTGCTAGGGCCGAAAGCTCTGGAAACACCATATATTTT. This sequence encodes CSARAESSGNTIYF.

This clonotype has a handful of counts. This chain links TRBV19 with TRBJ2-3, with 14 positions matching TRBD2. The CDR3 length is 18 residues. Trimming took 3 bases from V and 3 from J; bases not matched to a gene: 8. In germline, CDR1 is LNHDA, CDR2 SQIVND (reference sequence). Here the CDR3 reads CASSMTSGRAGSTDTQYF. In nucleotides, the CDR3 is TGTGCCAGTAGTATGACTAGCGGGAGGGCCGGAAGTACAGATACGCAGTATTTT.

The V call is TRBV6-2 or TRBV6-3, the J call TRBJ2-1; D unresolved. The CDR3 sequence is 13 residues long. V was cut by 2 bases and J by 6 bases, with 8 bases left in between. Germline V CDR1 and CDR2: MNHEY, SVGEGT. CDR3 amino acids: CASSYRWSNEQFF. Written as DNA, the CDR3 is TGTGCCAGCAGTTACCGCTGGAGCAATGAGCAGTTCTTC.

This clonotype was seen at least ten times. The J gene is TRBJ2-7, the V gene TRBV7-2; perhaps D is TRBD1 or TRBD2 (5 bases each). V lost 6 bases and J 5 bases, leaving 17 bases between the germline ends. The CDR3 covers 14 residues. From germline, CDR1 is SGHTA and CDR2 FQGNSA. The CDR3: CASRLRGEWNEQYF. Here the CDR3 DNA reads TGTGCCAGCAGGTTACGAGGGGAGTGGAACGAGCAGTACTTC.

The V and J genes are TRBV24-1 and TRBJ1-1, with unresolved D. CDR1 KGHDR and CDR2 SFDVKD come from the germline V gene. This CDR3 contains 12 residues. V was cut by 4 bases and J by 1 base, with 3 bases left in between. This CDR3 reads CATSESNTEAFF. The CDR3 DNA is TGTGCCACCAGTGAATCGAACACTGAAGCTTTCTTT.

There are a few counts of this clonotype. V usage is TRBV20-1 and J usage is TRBJ2-1; a possible D gene is TRBD1 (5 bases). The length of the CDR3 is 10 residues. Per germline, CDR1 DFQATT and CDR2 SNEGSKA (reference sequence). V was pared by 3 bases and J by 8 bases, with 5 bases between. The DNA for the CDR3 is TGCAGTGCTAGGGGGCATGAGCAGTTCTTC. It is translated as CSARGHEQFF.

The chain uses TRBV5-1 and TRBJ1-1; D unresolved. The CDR3 runs 14 residues. Germline loops: CDR1 SGHRS, CDR2 YFSETQ. Trimming left V 2 bases short and J 10 bases short, with 18 bases between. CDR3 in amino acids: CASSFVRISGRAFF. CDR3 bases: TGCGCCAGCAGCTTTGTTAGGATCTCGGGGAGAGCTTTCTTT.

This clonotype was detected many times. The rearrangement joins TRBV4-1 to TRBJ2-1; TRBD2 aligns across 9 bases. The V gene end was trimmed by 1 base and the J gene end by 8 bases; junction bases not matched to a gene: 6. Germline loops: CDR1 MGHRA, CDR2 YSYEKL. The CDR3 contains 15 residues. This CDR3 is CASSQGLVAGDEQFF. The CDR3 nucleotides are TGCGCCAGCAGCCAAGGCTTAGTAGCGGGAGATGAGCAGTTCTTC.

This chain uses TRBV4-2 with TRBJ2-7; 9 bases agree with TRBD2. With 0 bases clipped from V and 7 bases from J, the junction kept 7 bases outside the gene matches. Germline lookup yields CDR1 LGHNA and CDR2 YNFKEQ. The CDR3 runs 15 residues. The CDR3 DNA reads TGTGCCAGCAGCCAAGATTTAGTCCTAGCGGGAGAGCAGTACTTC. This encodes CASSQDLVLAGEQYF.

This clonotype was detected many times. The chain carries TRBV6-6 and TRBJ2-1; the match to TRBD2 covers 7 bases. The CDR3 covers 16 residues. The V and J ends lost 2 bases and 7 bases, in that order; junction bases with no gene match: 11. Germline assignment: CDR1 MNHNY and CDR2 SVGAGI (reference sequence). CDR3: CASSYPLRGGLNEQFF. The CDR3 coding sequence is TGTGCCAGCAGTTACCCCCTTAGGGGAGGGTTAAATGAGCAGTTCTTC.

The chain is built from TRBV7-2 and TRBJ2-7, with D perhaps TRBD1 or TRBD2 (5 bases each). The germline gives CDR1 SGHTA, CDR2 FQGNSA. CDR3 length equals 12 residues. V gave up 3 bases and J gave up 6 bases, with 9 bases separating them. CDR3 protein: CASSFRGFEQYF. CDR3 nucleotide sequence: TGTGCCAGCAGCTTCCGGGGCTTCGAGCAGTACTTC.

CDR3 sequence reads: CAWSGGLGNTIYF. The CDR3, as DNA: TGTGCCTGGAGTGGGGGGCTTGGAAACACCATATATTTT. V is TRBV30 and J is TRBJ1-3; possibly TRBD1 for D (6 bases). Germline V gene lookup returns CDR1 GTSNPN and CDR2 SVGIG (reference sequence). The V gene lost 1 base and the J gene lost 3 bases, with 7 bases spanning the gap. The CDR3 loop spans 13 amino acids.

This clonotype was recorded many times. The chain uses TRBV27 and TRBJ1-5; D is perhaps TRBD1 (5 bases). V was cut by 1 base and J by 7 bases, with 8 bases left in between. Germline CDR1 and CDR2: MNHEY and SMNVEV (reference sequence). The CDR3 totals 13 residues. The CDR3 DNA sequence: TGTGCCAGCAGTTTATACCAGGGCCAGCCCCAGCATTTT. Translation: CASSLYQGQPQHF.

The CDR3 region has the DNA TGTGCCAGTAGTGCTAGGGACAGCACTCCCTACGAGCAGTACTTC. Residues: CASSARDSTPYEQYF. The chain couples TRBV19 to TRBJ2-7; 7 nucleotides line up with TRBD1. The CDR3 is 15 residues long. V shed 5 bases, J shed 2 bases, and the junction held 9 bases outside the gene matches. CDR1 and CDR2 (germline): LNHDA, SQIVND (reference sequence).

This clonotype was observed a handful of times. CDR3 DNA sequence: TGTGCCAGCGGTCGTGTTGAAAACATTCAGTACTTC. This gives the protein CASGRVENIQYF. The rearrangement uses TRBV27 and TRBJ2-4; the D is unclear. The germline gives CDR1 MNHEY, CDR2 SMNVEV (reference sequence). The CDR3 loop spans 12 amino acids. V was shortened by 8 bases and J by 5 bases, with 10 bases between the two germline ends.

This clonotype has at least ten counts. The V call is TRBV12-3 or TRBV12-4, the J call TRBJ2-1; 7 bases match TRBD2. With 10 bases clipped from V and 5 bases from J, the junction kept 8 bases outside the gene matches. This CDR3 region has 13 residues. The CDR3 DNA is TGTGCCACCACGATGACTAGCCACAATGAGCAGTTCTTC. Its translation: CATTMTSHNEQFF.